The clone carrying this TCR beta chain is classed as medium-sized (0.01 to 0.1%). Time point described: technical triplicate 3. The sample originates from a study of neurological immune-mediated disorders. The ends were cut back, 4 bases at V and 5 bases at J, with 4 bases in the middle. The germline V gene has CDR1 SGDLS and CDR2 YYNGEE. The CDR3 has 11 amino acids. TCRdb re-called the 5' RACE reads through MiXCR, storing one row per CDR3 protein. Here the sample spans about 44,000 distinct CDR3 sequences, 20% to 25% being singletons. Sequencing used PBMCs. This TCR was sampled from a man between 60 and 75 years old with HTLV-1-associated myelopathy (HAM/TSP). The V gene is TRBV9, the J gene TRBJ2-1; the D is unclear. This CDR3 reads CASSTDNEQFF. The CDR3, as DNA: TGTGCCAGCAGCACCGACAATGAGCAGTTCTTC.